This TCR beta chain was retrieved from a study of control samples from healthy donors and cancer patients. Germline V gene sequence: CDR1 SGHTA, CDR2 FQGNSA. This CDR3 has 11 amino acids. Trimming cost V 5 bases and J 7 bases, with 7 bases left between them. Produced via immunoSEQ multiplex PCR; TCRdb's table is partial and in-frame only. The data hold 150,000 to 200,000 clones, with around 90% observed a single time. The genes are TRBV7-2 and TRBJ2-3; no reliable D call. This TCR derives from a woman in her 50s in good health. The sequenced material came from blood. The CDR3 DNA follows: TGTGCCAGCAGCCAACCGAATACGCAGTATTTT. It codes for CASSQPNTQYF. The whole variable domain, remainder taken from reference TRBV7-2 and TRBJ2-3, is GAGVSQSPSNKVTEKGKDVELRCDPISGHTALYWYRQSLGQGLEFLIYFQGNSAPDKSGLPSDRFSAERTGGSVSTLTIQRTQQEDSAVYLCASSQPNTQYFGPGTRLTVL.